A selection of T cell receptor beta chains follows, all from one sample in a study of cytomegalovirus exposure and HLA in healthy donors. Sequenced by immunoSEQ multiplex PCR; TCRdb stores in-frame clones only, minus some. The sample records 150,000 to 200,000 clones, about 80% being singletons. The sample taken for sequencing was PBMCs. These receptors came from a man between 35 and 55 years old in good health and CMV-seronegative. Both conserved end residues are part of each CDR3. The D gene is left open where the match is weak. Rows give clone size only sometimes, using once, few, many, or a class for an expanded clone.

>NA|TRBV30|NA|TRBJ2-1
CAWSIRPSRDNEQFF
TGTGCCTGGAGTATAAGACCCTCCCGGGACAATGAGCAGTTCTTC
>NA|TRBV28|NA|TRBJ2-7
CASSPPPGGHEQYF
TGTGCCAGCAGTCCCCCCCCGGGGGGCCACGAGCAGTACTTC
>NA|TRBV6-5|few|TRBJ1-2
CASSYSEANYGYTF
TGTGCCAGCAGCTACAGCGAAGCTAACTATGGCTACACCTTC
>NA|TRBV19|NA|TRBJ2-1
CASSEGTVKPFF
TGTGCCAGTAGTGAAGGGACTGTAAAGCCGTTCTTC
>NA|TRBV10-3|NA|TRBJ2-3
CAISDQERSTDTQYF
TGTGCCATCAGTGACCAAGAGCGGAGCACAGATACGCAGTATTTT
>NA|TRBV7-2|once|TRBJ1-2
CASSSFGGESTF
TGTGCCAGCAGCTCGTTCGGGGGGGAGTCCACCTTC
>TRBD1|TRBV5-1|NA|TRBJ1-6
CASRLGTASNSPLHF
TGCGCCAGCAGACTGGGGACAGCTAGTAATTCACCCCTCCACTTT
>TRBD1|TRBV27|once|TRBJ1-2
CASSGQGANYGYTF
TGTGCCAGCAGTGGACAGGGAGCTAACTATGGCTACACCTTC
>TRBD2|TRBV4-1|NA|TRBJ2-3
CASSISVSGSTDTQYF
TGCGCCAGCAGCATAAGCGTTAGCGGGAGCACAGATACGCAGTATTTT
>NA|TRBV11-1|few|TRBJ2-7
CASSLTGSSYEQYF
TGTGCCAGCAGCTTGACAGGCAGCTCCTACGAGCAGTACTTC
>NA|TRBV18|NA|TRBJ1-3
CASSPRSSGRGAGNTIYF
TGTGCCAGCTCACCACGCTCGTCTGGACGGGGAGCTGGAAACACCATATATTTT
>NA|TRBV7-9|NA|TRBJ1-2
CASSLEAGLTSNYGYTF
TGTGCCAGCAGCTTAGAGGCAGGGCTAACTTCTAACTATGGCTACACCTTC
>TRBD1|TRBV5-1|once|TRBJ2-1
CASSLEDRVNEQFF
TGCGCCAGCAGCTTGGAGGACAGGGTCAATGAGCAGTTCTTC
>TRBD1|TRBV7-9|NA|TRBJ1-3
CASSQTGLGNTIYF
TGTGCCAGCAGCCAGACAGGGTTGGGAAACACCATATATTTT
>NA|TRBV10-3|NA|TRBJ2-1
CAISLSGPKGGNEQFF
TGTGCCATCAGTCTATCAGGGCCAAAGGGAGGCAATGAGCAGTTCTTC
>TRBD1|TRBV10-3|once|TRBJ1-5
CAISGQGALQPQHF
TGTGCCATCAGTGGACAGGGGGCGCTTCAGCCCCAGCATTTT
>TRBD1|TRBV6-5|NA|TRBJ2-7
CASSYDRDRIYEQYF
TGTGCCAGCAGTTATGACCGGGACAGGATTTACGAGCAGTACTTC
>NA|TRBV19|NA|TRBJ1-1
CASTSWGGKVEAFF
TGTGCCAGTACCTCATGGGGGGGGAAGGTTGAAGCTTTCTTT
>TRBD1|TRBV7-9|NA|TRBJ2-3
CASSERYFDRGDADTQYF
TGTGCCAGCAGCGAACGATATTTTGACAGGGGAGACGCAGATACGCAGTATTTT
>NA|TRBV4-2|NA|TRBJ2-6
CASSQSGSGANGLTF
TGTGCCAGCAGCCAATCAGGGTCTGGGGCCAACGGCCTGACTTTC
>NA|TRBV4-1|few|TRBJ1-1
CASTDQTGAEAFF
TGCGCCAGCACCGATCAGACCGGAGCTGAAGCTTTCTTT
>NA|TRBV11-3|NA|TRBJ1-1
CASSQNTEAFF
TGTGCCAGCAGCCAGAACACTGAAGCTTTCTTT
>TRBD1|TRBV6-4|NA|TRBJ2-1
CASSDGQGGNEQFF
TGTGCCAGCAGTGACGGACAGGGGGGGAATGAGCAGTTCTTC